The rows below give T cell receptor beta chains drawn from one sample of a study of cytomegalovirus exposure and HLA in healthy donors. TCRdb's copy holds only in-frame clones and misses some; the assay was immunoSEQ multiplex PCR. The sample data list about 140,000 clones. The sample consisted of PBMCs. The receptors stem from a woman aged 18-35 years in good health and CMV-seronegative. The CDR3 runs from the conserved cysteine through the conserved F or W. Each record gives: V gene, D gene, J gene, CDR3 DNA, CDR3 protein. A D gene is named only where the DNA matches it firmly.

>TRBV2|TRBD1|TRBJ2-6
TGTGCCACAGACAGGGCTGGGGCCAACGTCCTGACTTTC
CATDRAGANVLTF
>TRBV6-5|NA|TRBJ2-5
TGTGCCAGCAGTTACCTCCCCGGGAACCAAGAGACCCAGTACTTC
CASSYLPGNQETQYF
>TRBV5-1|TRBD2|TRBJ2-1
TGCGCCAGCAGCTTTTTAGCGGGAGTTTCAAATGAGCAGTTCTTC
CASSFLAGVSNEQFF
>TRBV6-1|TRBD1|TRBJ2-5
TGTGCCAGCAGTTTGGACAGGGGCCAAGAGACCCAGTACTTC
CASSLDRGQETQYF
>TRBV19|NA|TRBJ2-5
TGTGCCAGTAGTATTGGGACTGGGATGGAGACCCAGTACTTC
CASSIGTGMETQYF
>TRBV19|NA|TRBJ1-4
TGTGCCAGTATTCCAGGCCAGCCACCTTCGAAGGTGTTTTTT
CASIPGQPPSKVFF
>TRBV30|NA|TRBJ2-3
TGTGCCTGGAGTCCCACCCAGGGCTGGGGCACAGATACGCAGTATTTT
CAWSPTQGWGTDTQYF
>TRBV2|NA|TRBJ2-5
TGTGCCAGCAGTGAAGAGCGATATCAAGAGACCCAGTACTTC
CASSEERYQETQYF
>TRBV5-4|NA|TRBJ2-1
TGTGCCAGCAGGAACACCTACAATGAGCAGTTCTTC
CASRNTYNEQFF
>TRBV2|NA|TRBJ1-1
TGTGCCAGCAGTGCGAGTCGGTCAAACACTGAAGCTTTCTTT
CASSASRSNTEAFF
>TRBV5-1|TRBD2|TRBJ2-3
TGCGCCAGCAGCATCCGGACTAGCGGGGCGGGCACAGATACGCAGTATTTT
CASSIRTSGAGTDTQYF
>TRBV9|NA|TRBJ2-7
TGTGCCAGCAGCGGGCGCCAGGAGGGAAGTTACGAGCAGTACTTC
CASSGRQEGSYEQYF
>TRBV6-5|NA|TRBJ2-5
TGTGCCAGCAGTTACGGCGGGGAGTCAGAGACCCAGTACTTC
CASSYGGESETQYF
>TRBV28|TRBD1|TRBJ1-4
TGTACCAGCAGTAGGGGGCGATCAACTAATGAAAAACTGTTTTTT
CTSSRGRSTNEKLFF
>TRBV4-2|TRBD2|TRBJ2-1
TGTGCCAGCAGCCAAGATCGGGGGACTAGCGGATACAATGAGCAGTTCTTC
CASSQDRGTSGYNEQFF
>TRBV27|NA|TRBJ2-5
TGTGCCAGCAGTCCTCAGGGCTACCAAGAGACCCAGTACTTC
CASSPQGYQETQYF
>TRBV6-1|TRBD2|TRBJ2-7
TGTGCCAGCAGTGAAGACTCAGCGGGAGGACTATACGAGCAGTACTTC
CASSEDSAGGLYEQYF
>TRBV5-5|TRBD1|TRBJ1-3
TGTGCCAGCAGCGGCACAGGGGGCCCTGGAAACACCATATATTTT
CASSGTGGPGNTIYF
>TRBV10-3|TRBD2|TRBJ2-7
TGTGCCATCAGCCTAGCGGGGGACGGCGAGCAGTACTTC
CAISLAGDGEQYF
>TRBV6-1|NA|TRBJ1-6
TGTGCCAGCAGTGAAACCCCAGGGGCGGGTAATTCACCCCTCCACTTT
CASSETPGAGNSPLHF
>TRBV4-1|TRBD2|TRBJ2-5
TGCGCCAGCAGCCAAGATGTGGTAGCGGGAGCGGGACAAGAGACCCAGTACTTC
CASSQDVVAGAGQETQYF
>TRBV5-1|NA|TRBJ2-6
TGCGCCAGCAGCTTAAGCAACTCTGGGGCCAACGTCCTGACTTTC
CASSLSNSGANVLTF
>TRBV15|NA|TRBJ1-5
TGTGCCACCAGCAGAGTGGCAGGCGACGATCAGCCCCAGCATTTT
CATSRVAGDDQPQHF
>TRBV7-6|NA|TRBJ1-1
TGTGCCAGCAGTTCCGTTCCCGGGATCGGCACTGAAGCTTTCTTT
CASSSVPGIGTEAFF
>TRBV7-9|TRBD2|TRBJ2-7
TGTGCCAGCAGCTTACGGGAGGGCCGCCCCGAGCAGTACTTC
CASSLREGRPEQYF
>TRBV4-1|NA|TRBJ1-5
TGCGCCAGCAGCCACACCTTACGGAGAGTGGGCAATCAGCCCCAGCATTTT
CASSHTLRRVGNQPQHF
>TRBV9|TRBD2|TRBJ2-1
TGTGCCAGCAGCCCCGGGACTAGCGGGAGGGCCATGGGGAATGAGCAGTTCTTC
CASSPGTSGRAMGNEQFF
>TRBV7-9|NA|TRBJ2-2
TGTGCCAGCAGCTTAGAGTTAACGGGACTGAGGCCCGGGGAGCTGTTTTTT
CASSLELTGLRPGELFF
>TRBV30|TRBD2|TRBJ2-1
TGTGCCTGGAGTGGGACTAGCGGACTACAAGAGCAGTTCTTC
CAWSGTSGLQEQFF
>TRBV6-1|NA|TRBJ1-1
TGTGCCAGCAGTGAAGGGACTCCCGAAGCTTTCTTT
CASSEGTPEAFF
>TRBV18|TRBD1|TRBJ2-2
TGTGCCAGCTCACTCGGACAGGCGGGCACCGGGGAGCTGTTTTTT
CASSLGQAGTGELFF
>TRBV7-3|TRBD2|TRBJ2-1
TGTGCCAGCAGCTTAACTTTAAGCCGAGAACTAGCGGGAGGGCCTTCGAAGAGGAATGAGCAGTTCTTC
CASSLTLSRELAGGPSKRNEQFF
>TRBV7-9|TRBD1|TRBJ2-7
TGTGCCAGCAGCCGCGGGGGTGGGACAGGGAAAACCTACGAGCAGTACTTC
CASSRGGGTGKTYEQYF